The 24 T cell receptor beta chains below come from one sample, sequenced in a study of T-cell reconstitution after alpha-beta-depleted transplantation in children (dated by TCRdb to the mid-2010s). The method was PCR. Sequencing was carried out with an Illumina HiSeq 2500. To normalize quantification of the TCRbeta repertoire, the TCR libraries were built with molecular barcoding that relied on unique molecular identifiers. Using fastp at Q25 and MiXCR, TCRdb reprocessed the public reads and kept productive beta chains. All rows with the same CDR3 protein become a single entry with the most common DNA and genes. Here the sample has nearly 400,000 distinct CDR3 sequences; around 21% occur a single time. The top ten clonotypes cover around 4% of the sample. Sequenced here: PBMCs from the stem cell graft donor, sampled from the stem cell graft. These receptor sequences come from a human donor who donated a stem cell graft to a child with acute myeloid leukemia.

This clonotype appeared a few times. This chain joins TRBV28 and TRBJ2-7, with 8 positions matching TRBD1. Germline CDR1 MDHEN, CDR2 SYDVKM. CDR3 length: 17 residues. Trimming removed 2 bases from V and 2 bases from J; junction bases left unmatched: 11. CDR3 DNA sequence: TGTGCCAGCAGTTTAGTTCTTGGACAGGGTCTGACCTACGAGCAGTACTTC. This sequence encodes CASSLVLGQGLTYEQYF.

This clonotype was recorded many times. The chain employs TRBV7-2 and TRBJ2-1; D is uncertain. Germline V lookup: CDR1 SGHTA, CDR2 FQGNSA. V was pared by 5 bases and J by 8 bases, with 13 bases between. CDR3 length: 13 amino acids. In nucleotides, the CDR3 is TGTGCCAGCAGCCTACTAATCGGCGATGAGCAGTTCTTC. This codes for CASSLLIGDEQFF.

The chain employs TRBV10-2 and TRBJ1-5; D gene unclear. Germline lookup yields CDR1 WSHSY and CDR2 SAAADI. The ends were cut back, 0 bases at V and 5 bases at J, with 5 bases in the middle. The CDR3 contains 13 residues. CDR3 bases: TGCGCCAGCAGTGAGTCGATTGATCAGCCCCAGCATTTT. Protein product: CASSESIDQPQHF.

This clonotype was observed many times. V and J are TRBV20-1 and TRBJ1-3, with unresolved D. V dropped 3 bases and J dropped 0 bases, with 9 bases sitting between them. The CDR3 covers 14 residues. Germline lookup yields CDR1 DFQATT and CDR2 SNEGSKA (reference sequence). The CDR3 loop reads CSARRQVSGNTIYF. CDR3 nucleotide sequence: TGCAGTGCTAGGAGGCAGGTCTCTGGAAACACCATATATTTT.

The V call is TRBV6-1, the J call TRBJ2-1; 12 positions match TRBD2. The germline V gene encodes CDR1 MNHNS and CDR2 SASEGT. CDR3 length: 14 amino acids. The V and J ends lost 2 bases and 12 bases, in that order; junction bases with no gene match: 5. CDR3: CASSELAGGPTQFF. In DNA form, the CDR3 reads TGTGCCAGCAGTGAACTAGCGGGAGGGCCTACGCAGTTCTTC.

This clonotype was seen a few times. The chain has TRBV20-1 and TRBJ2-7; weak D call: TRBD2 (7 bases). The CDR3 loop spans 16 amino acids. The V gene lost 2 bases and the J gene lost 6 bases, with 23 bases spanning the gap. Germline V gene sequence: CDR1 DFQATT, CDR2 SNEGSKA (reference sequence). CDR3 protein: CSARPPGGRGGAEQYF. CDR3 sequence (DNA): TGCAGTGCTAGACCCCCCGGAGGCAGAGGGGGGGCCGAGCAGTACTTC.

This chain links TRBV20-1 with TRBJ2-7; D is perhaps TRBD2 (8 bases). Germline V gene data show CDR1 as DFQATT and CDR2 as SNEGSKA (reference sequence). Trimming cost V 5 bases and J 0 bases, with 17 bases left between them. The CDR3 covers 15 residues. The CDR3 nucleotides are TGCAGTGCTCCACGGGAGGGGACAGTCTCCTACGAGCAGTACTTC. It yields the protein CSAPREGTVSYEQYF.

A few counts support this clonotype. This chain connects TRBV9 to TRBJ2-7; 7 bases match TRBD2. With 4 bases clipped from V and 4 bases from J, the junction kept 14 bases outside the gene matches. The CDR3 is 16 amino acids. CDR1 is SGDLS, CDR2 YYNGEE, per germline. The CDR3 sequence: CASSTREAGVLYEQYF. The DNA of the CDR3 is TGTGCCAGCAGCACCCGGGAGGCGGGAGTTTTGTACGAGCAGTACTTC.

This clonotype appeared a few times. This sequence joins TRBV5-1 and TRBJ2-7; 7 bases align to TRBD2. There are 13 residues in the CDR3. Unmatched junction bases numbered 6, after V lost 3 bases and J lost 6 bases. CDR1 SGHRS and CDR2 YFSETQ come from the germline V gene. The CDR3 protein is CASSWKGGAEQYF. The DNA for the CDR3 is TGCGCCAGCAGCTGGAAGGGAGGGGCCGAGCAGTACTTC.

There are many counts of this clonotype. V usage is TRBV20-1 and J usage is TRBJ2-7, with 8 bases lining up with TRBD1. Germline values: CDR1 DFQATT, CDR2 SNEGSKA (reference sequence). The CDR3 has 15 residues. J lost 5 bases, V lost 3 bases, and 12 bases had no gene match. The CDR3 DNA sequence: TGCAGTGCTAGCCCCTCGGACAGGGATTATGACGAGCAGTACTTC. This gives the protein CSASPSDRDYDEQYF.

The chain carries TRBV10-2 and TRBJ1-3; unclear D gene. Germline values: CDR1 WSHSY, CDR2 SAAADI. This CDR3 has 14 amino acids. Trimming removed 2 bases from V and 0 bases from J, with 5 bases in between. CDR3 in amino acids: CASSERISGNTIYF. The CDR3 DNA follows: TGCGCCAGCAGTGAGCGTATCTCTGGAAACACCATATATTTT.

The chain links TRBV12-3 or TRBV12-4 to TRBJ2-3; the match to TRBD2 covers 13 bases. CDR3 length: 15 amino acids. The ends lost 5 bases at V and 5 bases at J; junction bases unmatched: 4. As DNA, the CDR3 is TGTGCCAGCAGTCCGCGGACTAGCGGGAGAGATACGCAGTATTTT. This encodes CASSPRTSGRDTQYF.

The J gene is TRBJ2-7, the V gene TRBV12-3 or TRBV12-4, with TRBD2 matching 12 bases. This CDR3 has 14 amino acids. V shed 7 bases, J shed 5 bases, and the junction held 6 bases outside the gene matches. The CDR3 sequence: CASTLAGGPDEQYF. Here the CDR3 DNA reads TGTGCCAGCACCCTAGCGGGAGGGCCGGACGAGCAGTACTTC.

This clonotype was seen at least ten times. This rearrangement joins TRBV29-1 to TRBJ2-5; D may be TRBD1 (6 bases). CDR1 SQVTM and CDR2 ANQGSEA come from the germline V gene. V lost 6 bases, J lost 6 bases, and 11 bases lay in between. CDR3 size: 11 residues. CDR3 loop: CSVAGQKTQYF. As DNA, the CDR3 is TGCAGCGTCGCCGGACAGAAGACCCAGTACTTC.

In this sample, this clonotype turned up many times. The chain uses TRBV20-1 and TRBJ2-1, with 8 bases identical to TRBD2. Germline CDR1 is DFQATT and CDR2 is SNEGSKA (reference sequence). Trimming cost V 3 bases and J 7 bases; bases outside gene matches: 11. The CDR3 runs 15 residues. The CDR3 loop is CSASVPGGMRNEQFF. As DNA, the CDR3 is TGCAGTGCTAGCGTCCCGGGAGGGATGAGGAATGAGCAGTTCTTC.

The chain recombines TRBV23-1 with TRBJ2-3; TRBD1 is a possible D gene (7 bases). TRBV23-1 counts as an open reading frame of uncertain function. Trimming left V 5 bases short and J 1 base short, with 13 bases between. This CDR3 has 15 amino acids. The CDR3 coding sequence is TGCGCCAGCAGTTTGCGGGACAGATGCACAGATACGCAGTATTTT. It encodes CASSLRDRCTDTQYF.

The rearrangement links TRBV15 to TRBJ2-1, with 10 bases fitting TRBD2. The CDR3 has 17 residues. Germline values: CDR1 LNHNV, CDR2 YYDKDF (reference sequence). V shed 3 bases and J 6 bases; nucleotides not matched to a gene: 11. In nucleotides, the CDR3 is TGTGCCACCAGCAGTCGAACACTAGCGGGATGGCCCAATGAGCAGTTCTTC. It encodes CATSSRTLAGWPNEQFF.

This clonotype has at least ten counts. This sequence joins TRBV5-5 and TRBJ2-6; D may be TRBD2 (6 bases). Trimming took 2 bases from V and 0 from J, leaving 12 bases between them. The CDR3 extends over 17 amino acids. The germline CDR1 and CDR2 sequences are SGHKS and YYEKEE (reference sequence). CDR3: CASSFSGASSGANVLTF. CDR3 sequence (DNA): TGTGCCAGCAGCTTTAGCGGCGCGAGCTCTGGGGCCAACGTCCTGACTTTC.

The chain employs TRBV24-1 and TRBJ2-1; D ambiguous. Trimming stripped 2 bases from V and 7 bases from J, with 11 bases between. Germline CDR1 reads KGHDR; CDR2 reads SFDVKD. The CDR3 is made up of 14 amino acids. The DNA for the CDR3 is TGTGCCACCAGTGATTACGAGGCTATGAATGAGCAGTTCTTC. It is translated as CATSDYEAMNEQFF.

This clonotype was seen many times. This chain connects TRBV10-3 to TRBJ2-7, with D maybe TRBD1 (5 bases). Trimming shortened V by 6 bases and J by 6 bases, and 21 bases separated the two germline ends. The germline V gene encodes CDR1 ENHRY and CDR2 SYGVKD. The CDR3 is 15 amino acids. The CDR3 coding sequence is TGTGCCATCAGCCAGGGCGGATATGTATCTTCCGAGCAGTACTTC. Its translation: CAISQGGYVSSEQYF.

The chain carries TRBV5-1 and TRBJ2-3; 7 nucleotides align to TRBD2. Germline CDR1 SGHRS, CDR2 YFSETQ. This CDR3 is built from 15 residues. Trimming took 1 base from V and 3 from J; bases not matched to a gene: 5. This chain's CDR3 is CASSLMPRETDTQYF. The CDR3 nucleotides are TGCGCCAGCAGCTTGATGCCGCGGGAGACAGATACGCAGTATTTT. Full variable domain (outside the CDR3, taken from reference TRBV5-1 and TRBJ2-3): KAGVTQTPRYLIKTRGQQVTLSCSPISGHRSVSWYQQTPGQGLQFLFEYFSETQRNKGNFPGRFSGRQFSNSRSEMNVSTLELGDSALYLCASSLMPRETDTQYFGPGTRLTVL.

This clonotype showed up just a few times. The chain combines TRBV29-1 with TRBJ2-3; a weak D match, TRBD1 (7 bases). The CDR3 extends over 14 amino acids. Trimming left V 6 bases short and J 4 bases short, with 17 bases between. CDR1 is SQVTM, CDR2 ANQGSEA, per germline. CDR3 region: CSVPGGGASDTQYF. In DNA form, the CDR3 reads TGCAGCGTACCCGGAGGGGGCGCATCAGATACGCAGTATTTT.

In this sample, this clonotype turned up a few times. V usage is TRBV20-1 and J usage is TRBJ2-1; 11 nucleotides line up with TRBD2. The length of the CDR3 is 14 residues. The V gene's germline CDR1 is DFQATT and CDR2 SNEGSKA (reference sequence). V lost 6 bases, J lost 5 bases, and 6 bases stayed unmatched. The CDR3 nucleotides are TGCAGTGCCCTGGGACTAGCGGTTAACAATGAGCAGTTCTTC. Translated, it gives CSALGLAVNNEQFF.

This clonotype was picked up a small number of times. The V gene is TRBV6-2 or TRBV6-3, the J gene TRBJ2-1, with TRBD2 matching 13 bases. CDR3 length: 22 residues. Trimming cost V 0 bases and J 0 bases; bases outside gene matches: 14. Germline assignment: CDR1 MNHEY and CDR2 SVGEGT. Written as DNA, the CDR3 is TGTGCCAGCAGTTACTCCCGAAATTCAGGGACTAGCGGGACACGCTCCTACAATGAGCAGTTCTTC. Translation gives CASSYSRNSGTSGTRSYNEQFF.